What follows are 13 T cell receptor beta chains derived from one specimen sequenced in a study of T-cell reconstitution after alpha-beta-depleted transplantation in children. The TCRbeta library was prepared with unique molecular identifiers. TCRdb ran MiXCR on the PCR reads and lists one entry per CDR3 protein. The sample includes 75,000 to 100,000 distinct CDR3 sequences, roughly 8% of them seen just once. The specimen was PBMCs from the stem cell graft donor, collected from the stem cell graft. The receptor set was obtained from a human donor who donated a stem cell graft to a child with congenital amegakaryocytic thrombocytopenia.

This clonotype appeared many times. The gene calls are TRBV20-1 and TRBJ1-5, with D perhaps TRBD1 (6 bases). The V end lost 1 base, the J end lost 3 bases, and 10 bases lay between the germline ends. The CDR3 extends over 14 amino acids. CDR1 and CDR2 from the germline V gene are DFQATT and SNEGSKA (reference sequence). This CDR3 is CSARAGANNQPQHF. The CDR3 region has the DNA TGCAGTGCTAGAGCGGGGGCGAACAATCAGCCCCAGCATTTT.

This clonotype was seen repeatedly, ten times or more. This chain joins TRBV6-1 and TRBJ2-2, with D possibly TRBD2 on 6 matching bases. The germline gives CDR1 MNHNS, CDR2 SASEGT. This CDR3 has 14 residues. Deletions cut 6 bases from V and 8 bases from J, with 16 bases between. The CDR3 nucleotides read TGTGCCAGCAGCCGGGGACTCAAAGGGGGGGAGCTGTTTTTT. Its protein is CASSRGLKGGELFF.

This clonotype was detected many times. The chain carries TRBV2 and TRBJ1-1; D is perhaps TRBD1 (5 bases). Trimming took off 4 bases at V and 0 bases at J, with 12 bases between the two ends. Germline V CDR1 and CDR2: SNHLY, FYNNEI. This CDR3 is built from 15 residues. The CDR3 region is CASSVPEGMNTEAFF. DNA for the CDR3: TGTGCCAGCAGTGTCCCTGAGGGGATGAACACTGAAGCTTTCTTT.

This clonotype appeared many times. This sequence joins TRBV12-3 or TRBV12-4 and TRBJ1-3; a weak D match, TRBD1 (6 bases). This CDR3 comprises 15 residues. V shed 1 base and J shed 9 bases, with 16 bases lying between them. In DNA, the CDR3 is TGTGCCAGCAGTTTAGATCAGGGGCGTCGTGGCACCATATATTTT. Its translation: CASSLDQGRRGTIYF.

Many counts were recorded for this clonotype. The chain recombines TRBV29-1 with TRBJ1-5; perhaps TRBD1 as D (6 bases). V lost 6 bases and J 1 base, leaving 10 bases between the germline ends. Germline V CDR1 and CDR2: SQVTM, ANQGSEA. The CDR3 totals 13 residues. The CDR3 is CSVSTGSNQPQHF. The CDR3 bases are TGCAGCGTATCGACAGGAAGCAATCAGCCCCAGCATTTT.

This clonotype was detected many times. V and J are TRBV29-1 and TRBJ2-3; the D is unclear. CDR1 SQVTM and CDR2 ANQGSEA come from the germline V gene. CDR3 size: 11 residues. V was trimmed by 5 bases and J by 3 bases, leaving 6 bases between them. The CDR3 is CSVSLTDTQYF. CDR3 sequence (DNA): TGCAGCGTTTCACTAACAGATACGCAGTATTTT.

This clonotype is labeled medium-sized. This rearrangement joins TRBV5-1 to TRBJ2-1, with no clear D. Trimming removed 0 bases from V and 7 bases from J, with 11 bases in between. This CDR3 has 14 residues. Germline V gives CDR1 SGHRS, CDR2 YFSETQ. The DNA of the CDR3 is TGCGCCAGCAGCTTGGCCTCTATAACGAATGAGCAGTTCTTC. It encodes CASSLASITNEQFF.

This clonotype was observed at least ten times. This sequence joins TRBV7-2 and TRBJ2-3; D gene uncertain. Trimming pared 5 bases from V and 2 bases from J, leaving 11 bases between. This CDR3 comprises 14 residues. Per germline, CDR1 SGHTA and CDR2 FQGNSA. CDR3 sequence reads: CASSPTITTDTQYF. The CDR3, as DNA: TGTGCCAGCAGCCCAACTATTACCACAGATACGCAGTATTTT.

This clonotype was found many times. V usage is TRBV6-5 and J usage is TRBJ1-4; D remains ambiguous. Germline V lookup: CDR1 MNHEY, CDR2 SVGAGI. Deletions cut 6 bases from V and 8 bases from J, with 7 bases between. This CDR3 is built from 11 residues. The DNA for the CDR3 is TGTGCCAGCAGCAAAGGGGAAAAACTGTTTTTT. It codes for CASSKGEKLFF.

At least ten counts were recorded for this clonotype. The chain couples TRBV28 to TRBJ2-2; D unclear. This CDR3 has 14 amino acids. V lost 4 bases, J lost 4 bases, and 10 bases lay in between. Germline values: CDR1 MDHEN, CDR2 SYDVKM. The CDR3 coding sequence is TGTGCCAGCAGTTCCCCTCACAGCACCGGGGAGCTGTTTTTT. This sequence encodes CASSSPHSTGELFF. The full variable domain, in which reference TRBV28 and TRBJ2-2 provide the parts outside the CDR3, is DVKVTQSSRYLVKRTGEKVFLECVQDMDHENMFWYRQDPGLGLRLIYFSYDVKMKEKGDIPEGYSVSREKKERFSLILESASTNQTSMYLCASSSPHSTGELFFGEGSRLTVL.

This clonotype was observed at least ten times. The V and J genes are TRBV12-3 or TRBV12-4 and TRBJ2-3; no clear D. The CDR3 consists of 14 residues. Trimming shortened V by 3 bases and J by 0 bases, and 7 bases separated the two germline ends. The CDR3 protein is CASSFRGSTDTQYF. The CDR3 DNA reads as TGTGCCAGCAGTTTCCGTGGGAGCACAGATACGCAGTATTTT.

This clonotype was counted many times. This sequence joins TRBV5-1 and TRBJ1-2; D call uncertain. CDR3 length: 13 amino acids. The V end was cut by 1 base, the J end by 3 bases, with 7 bases between. Germline V gene data show CDR1 as SGHRS and CDR2 as YFSETQ. The CDR3 here is CASSLKADYGYTF. The CDR3 DNA is TGCGCCAGCAGCTTGAAGGCGGACTATGGCTACACCTTC.

This clonotype was seen ten or more times. V and J are TRBV10-3 and TRBJ2-6; D gene ambiguous. CDR3 length: 16 amino acids. Germline-derived CDR1 and CDR2 are ENHRY and SYGVKD. V was cut by 0 bases and J by 0 bases, with 6 bases left in between. Written as DNA, the CDR3 is TGTGCCATCAGTGAGTCGGCCAACTCTGGGGCCAACGTCCTGACTTTC. Protein product: CAISESANSGANVLTF.